This T cell receptor (beta chain) stems from a study of PD-1 blockade in classical Hodgkin lymphoma. As for time point: cycle 4 day 1 (C4D1), after more than 5 weeks of nivolumab. No patient escaped relapse after autologous stem cell transplantation, and brentuximab vedotin exposure varied. Losses at the gene ends were 3 bases for V and 3 bases for J; bases not matched to a gene: 5. The CDR3 extends over 15 amino acids. The germline V gene encodes CDR1 SEHNR and CDR2 FQNEAQ (reference sequence). Libraries were prepared by immunoSEQ multiplex PCR; TCRdb keeps only in-frame clonotypes and omits some of them. This sample has about 20,000 clones, with roughly three quarters found just once.

The sequence came from a human donor with classical Hodgkin lymphoma. This chain uses TRBV7-9 with TRBJ2-5; 9 bases align to TRBD1. Sample: peripheral blood mononuclear cells (PBMCs), taken before the fourth cycle of nivolumab. The CDR3 DNA reads TGTGCCAGCAGCTTCATGGGACAGGGAGAAGAGACCCAGTACTTC. Translating gives CASSFMGQGEETQYF.